This T cell receptor beta chain is from a study of CD8+CD57+ T cells in acquired aplastic anemia (dated by TCRdb to the late 2010s). Context from the whole study: On average, sorted CD4+ and CD8+ cells yielded about 3 ug of extracted DNA, with a range of roughly 0.18 to 27.4 ug. An average of about 10 million reads for CD4+ cells and around 11 million reads for CD8+ cells was obtained from healthy donor samples. Broader findings and caveats from the paper: Around 31 CD8+ CDR3 sequences were shared between patients and controls but appeared highly expressed in patients and within their immunodominant clones. No significant difference in CD8+ Simpson's diversity was found between patients and healthy controls (P=0.060).

The study deep-sequenced TCR repertoires of sorted CD4+ and CD8+ blood T cells from severe aplastic anemia patients and healthy subjects. Ficoll-Paque density gradient centrifugation was used to isolate peripheral blood mononuclear cells. Before DNA extraction, CD4+ and CD8+ T cells were sorted with FACS or magnetic beads. Comments on this clonotype: This receptor's antigen is unknown. No base qualities exist here, and no much larger clone lies one base off it.

Reading from cysteine to phenylalanine, the CDR3 counts 17 amino acids. Only the CDR3 DNA stays, 51 bases, in frame from base 1. V has 2 bases trimmed and J has 3 bases trimmed; junction bases matching no gene number 7. The germline V gene provides CDR1 SGHTA and CDR2 FQGTGA. Genomic DNA served as template for TCR beta VDJ combination and CDR3 sequence profiling. An Illumina HiSeq 2000 was used for TCR repertoire sequencing. The published analysis was carried out like this. TRBV/TRBJ rearrangement plots, CDR3 size and DJ length profiles, and Simpson's diversity index were used to assess repertoires. Whichever DNA sequence was most abundant in the deep sequencing data was defined as the immunodominant clone. CDR3 amino acid sequences were checked for sharing across subjects and were also compared against the VDJdb database and published repertoires. TCRdb trimmed public reads at Q25 via fastp, called clones via MiXCR and kept in-frame beta chains. Records with the same CDR3 protein are collapsed into one entry carrying the most frequent genes and DNA. The V and J calls and clone size are TCRdb's, not the authors'. The sample has hundreds of thousands of distinct CDR3 sequences on record, about 70% of them singletons. The ten largest clones add up to approximately 3.9% of the sample.

The source is a human donor in good health, serving as a control. Sequenced material: sorted CD4+, CD8+, or CD8+CD57+ T cells (not recorded which) from PBMCs. The chain couples TRBV7-3 to TRBJ2-7, and 13 junction bases match TRBD2. The DNA is TGTGCCAGCAGCTTAGGGTTGGGACTAGCGGGGAGCTACGAGCAGTACTTC. This gives the protein CASSLGLGLAGSYEQYF.